This T cell receptor (beta chain) was obtained from a study of vaccination and CD4 T cells after COVID-19. Study-wide context: In culture, cells were exposed to overlapping spike peptides from SARS-CoV-2, HCoV-NL63, HCoV-OC43 and HCoV-229E.

Indicated treatment: approximately nine-day PBMC culture with coronavirus spike peptide pools or control peptides (ViraFEST assay). An Oncomine TCR Beta short-read assay was used to sequence the DNA from cultured CD4+ T cells. TCRdb reprocessed the PCR reads via MiXCR and lists one record per CDR3 protein. Of approximately 26,000 distinct CDR3 sequences in the sample, 35% to 50% are singletons; the top ten hold roughly a tenth. The CDR3 spans 14 residues. Germline trimming cut 4 bases from V and 7 bases from J; bases unmatched to any gene: 6. Germline V gene lookup returns CDR1 LNHDA and CDR2 SQIVND (reference sequence). Concerning this clonotype itself: Its antigen remains unidentified.

The J gene is TRBJ1-5, the V gene TRBV19; 8 bases match TRBD1. The sequencing sample was made of CD4+ T cells from blood, cultured in vitro. This TCR was recovered from a human donor who had recovered from COVID-19. As DNA, the CDR3 is TGTGCCAGTAGTACGGACAGGGCTAACCAGCCCCAGCATTTT. Translated: CASSTDRANQPQHF.